One TCR beta chain is described in this entry. The antigen is unknown. Profiled with immunoSEQ multiplex PCR; TCRdb holds only in-frame clones, not every one. The data show 380,000 or so clones, less than 90% seen once. The data were taken from a study of Ad26.COV2.S vaccination and SARS-CoV-2 variants. Findings and caveats of the study: The authors reported substantial breadth in spike-specific CD8+ and CD4+ T cell responses after vaccination.

V was clipped by 1 base and J by 4 bases, with 10 bases between them. The CDR3 is 15 residues long. Looked up from germline, CDR1 is SGHNT and CDR2 is YENEEA. Sample treatment: some 20 received Ad26.COV2.S at low or high dose, single or two shots; a few received placebo; per-sample allocation not given. Collection of samples fell on day 63 after the first vaccine or placebo injection. J is TRBJ2-2 and V is TRBV11-3; maybe TRBD2 (6 bases). This receptor was obtained from a person aged 18-60 years who received the Ad26.COV2.S COVID-19 vaccine or a placebo. Material: peripheral blood, obtained in a trial of Ad26.COV2.S vaccine versus placebo. The CDR3 bases are TGTGCCAGCAGCTTAGTCGGCGGGACCACCGGGGAGCTGTTTTTT. Its protein product is CASSLVGGTTGELFF.